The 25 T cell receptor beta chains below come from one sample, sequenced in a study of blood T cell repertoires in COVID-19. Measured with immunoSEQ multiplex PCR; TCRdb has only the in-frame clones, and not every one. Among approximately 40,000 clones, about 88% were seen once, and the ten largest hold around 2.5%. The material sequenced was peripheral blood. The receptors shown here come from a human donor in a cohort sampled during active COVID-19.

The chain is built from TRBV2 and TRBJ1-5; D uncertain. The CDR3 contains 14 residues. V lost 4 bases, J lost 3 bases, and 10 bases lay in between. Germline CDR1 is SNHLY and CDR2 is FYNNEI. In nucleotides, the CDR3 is TGTGCCAGCAGTGTCTTGGAGGCCAATCAGCCCCAGCATTTT. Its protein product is CASSVLEANQPQHF.

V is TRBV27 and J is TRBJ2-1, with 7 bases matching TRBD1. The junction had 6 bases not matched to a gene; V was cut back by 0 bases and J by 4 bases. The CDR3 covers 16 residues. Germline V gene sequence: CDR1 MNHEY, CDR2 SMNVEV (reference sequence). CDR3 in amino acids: CASSLSIDRAYNEQFF. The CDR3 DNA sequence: TGTGCCAGCAGTTTATCAATCGACAGGGCATACAATGAGCAGTTCTTC.

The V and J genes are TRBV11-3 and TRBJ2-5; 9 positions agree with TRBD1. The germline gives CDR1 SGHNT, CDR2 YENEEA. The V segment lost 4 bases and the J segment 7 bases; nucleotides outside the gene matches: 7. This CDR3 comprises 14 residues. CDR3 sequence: CASSSGQGGGTQYF. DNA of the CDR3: TGTGCCAGCAGCTCGGGACAGGGAGGGGGGACCCAGTACTTC. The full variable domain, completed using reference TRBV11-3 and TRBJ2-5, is EAGVVQSPRYKIIEKKQPVAFWCNPISGHNTLYWYLQNLGQGPELLIRYENEEAVDDSQLPKDRFSAERLKGVDSTLKIQPAELGDSAVYLCASSSGQGGGTQYFGPGTRLLVL.

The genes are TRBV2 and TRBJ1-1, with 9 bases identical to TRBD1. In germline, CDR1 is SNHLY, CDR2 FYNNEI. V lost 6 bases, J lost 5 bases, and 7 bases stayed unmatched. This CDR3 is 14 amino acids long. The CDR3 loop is CASSRQGVGTEAFF. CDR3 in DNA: TGTGCCAGCAGCCGACAGGGGGTTGGGACTGAAGCTTTCTTT.

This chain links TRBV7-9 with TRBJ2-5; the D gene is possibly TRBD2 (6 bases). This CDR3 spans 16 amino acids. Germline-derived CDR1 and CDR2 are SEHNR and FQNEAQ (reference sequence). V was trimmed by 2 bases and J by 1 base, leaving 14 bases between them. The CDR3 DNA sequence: TGTGCCAGCAGCTTATCGGGACTCTCTCCCCAAGAGACCCAGTACTTC. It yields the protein CASSLSGLSPQETQYF.

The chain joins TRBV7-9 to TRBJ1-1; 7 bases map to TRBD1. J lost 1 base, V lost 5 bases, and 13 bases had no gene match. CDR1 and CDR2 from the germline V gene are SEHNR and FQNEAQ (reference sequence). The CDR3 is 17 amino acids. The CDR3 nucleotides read TGTGCCAGCAGCAACGGGACAGACCCATCCAGGAACACTGAAGCTTTCTTT. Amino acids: CASSNGTDPSRNTEAFF.

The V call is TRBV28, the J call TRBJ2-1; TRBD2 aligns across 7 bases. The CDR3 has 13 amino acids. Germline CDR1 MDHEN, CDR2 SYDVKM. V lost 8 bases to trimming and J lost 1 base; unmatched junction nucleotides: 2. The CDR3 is CASHGGSYNEQFF. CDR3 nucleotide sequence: TGTGCCAGCCACGGGGGGTCCTACAATGAGCAGTTCTTC.

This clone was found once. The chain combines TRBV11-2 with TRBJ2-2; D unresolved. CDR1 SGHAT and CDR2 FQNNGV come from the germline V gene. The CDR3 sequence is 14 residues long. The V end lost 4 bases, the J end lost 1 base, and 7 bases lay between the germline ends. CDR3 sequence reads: CASSSLENTGELFF. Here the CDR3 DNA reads TGTGCCAGCAGCTCATTAGAGAACACCGGGGAGCTGTTTTTT.

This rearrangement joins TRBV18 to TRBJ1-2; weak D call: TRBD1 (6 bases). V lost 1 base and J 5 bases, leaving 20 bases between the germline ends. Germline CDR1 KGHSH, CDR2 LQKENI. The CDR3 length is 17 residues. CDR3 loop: CASSPLSGGRGSYGYTF. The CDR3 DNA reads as TGTGCCAGCTCACCACTTTCCGGGGGGCGCGGAAGTTATGGCTACACCTTC.

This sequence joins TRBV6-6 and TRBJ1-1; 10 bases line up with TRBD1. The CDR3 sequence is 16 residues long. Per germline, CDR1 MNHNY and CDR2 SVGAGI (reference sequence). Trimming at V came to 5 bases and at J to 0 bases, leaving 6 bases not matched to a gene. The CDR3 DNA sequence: TGTGCCAGCAGTCCCCGGGACAGGGGTTTGAACACTGAAGCTTTCTTT. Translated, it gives CASSPRDRGLNTEAFF.

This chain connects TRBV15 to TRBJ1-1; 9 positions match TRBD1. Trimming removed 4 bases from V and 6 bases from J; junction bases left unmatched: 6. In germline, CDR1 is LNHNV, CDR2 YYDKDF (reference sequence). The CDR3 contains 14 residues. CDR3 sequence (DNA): TGTGCCACCAGCATACGACAGGGGGTTTCTGAAGCTTTCTTT. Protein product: CATSIRQGVSEAFF.

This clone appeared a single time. The CDR3 DNA sequence: TGCGCCAGCAGCCAAACCGACAGGCACGGCGGCTACACCTTC. Protein: CASSQTDRHGGYTF. The chain is built from TRBV5-1 and TRBJ1-2; TRBD1 is a possible D gene (6 bases). V was trimmed by 4 bases and J by 8 bases, leaving 18 bases between them. Germline-derived CDR1 and CDR2 are SGHRS and YFSETQ. The CDR3 has 14 amino acids. The complete variable domain, with remaining parts taken from reference TRBV5-1 and TRBJ1-2, reads KAGVTQTPRYLIKTRGQQVTLSCSPISGHRSVSWYQQTPGQGLQFLFEYFSETQRNKGNFPGRFSGRQFSNSRSEMNVSTLELGDSALYLCASSQTDRHGGYTFGSGTRLTVV.

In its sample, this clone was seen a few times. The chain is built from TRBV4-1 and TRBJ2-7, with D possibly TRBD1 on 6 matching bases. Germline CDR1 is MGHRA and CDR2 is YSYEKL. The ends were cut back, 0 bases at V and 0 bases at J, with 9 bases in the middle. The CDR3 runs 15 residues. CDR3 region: CASSQDTGISYEQYF. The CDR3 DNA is TGCGCCAGCAGCCAAGATACAGGGATCTCCTACGAGCAGTACTTC.

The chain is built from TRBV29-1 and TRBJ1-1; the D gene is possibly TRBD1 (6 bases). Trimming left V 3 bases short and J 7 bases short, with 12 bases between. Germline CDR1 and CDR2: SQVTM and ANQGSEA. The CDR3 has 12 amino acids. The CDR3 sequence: CSVDGTWNEAFF. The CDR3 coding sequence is TGCAGCGTTGACGGGACATGGAATGAAGCTTTCTTT.

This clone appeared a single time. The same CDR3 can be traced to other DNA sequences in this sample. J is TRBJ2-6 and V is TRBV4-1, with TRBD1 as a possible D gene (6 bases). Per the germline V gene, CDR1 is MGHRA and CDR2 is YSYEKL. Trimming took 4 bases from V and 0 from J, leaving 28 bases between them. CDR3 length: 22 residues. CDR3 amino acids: CASSPAGLYRVTLLSGANVLTF. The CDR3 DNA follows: TGCGCCAGCAGCCCCGCAGGCTTATACAGGGTGACCTTACTCTCTGGGGCCAACGTCCTGACTTTC.

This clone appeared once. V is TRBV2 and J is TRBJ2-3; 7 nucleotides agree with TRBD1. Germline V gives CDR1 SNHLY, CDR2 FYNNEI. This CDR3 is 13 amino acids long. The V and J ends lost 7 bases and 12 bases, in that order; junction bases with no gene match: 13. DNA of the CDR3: TGTGCCAGCACCGAAGGGACAGCCCGGCTTCAGTATTTT. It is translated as CASTEGTARLQYF.

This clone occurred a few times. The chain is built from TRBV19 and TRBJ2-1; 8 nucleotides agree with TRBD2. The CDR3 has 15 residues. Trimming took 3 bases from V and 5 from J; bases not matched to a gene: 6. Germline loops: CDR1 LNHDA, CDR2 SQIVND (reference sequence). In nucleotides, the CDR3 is TGTGCCAGTAGTATGGCGGGGGGATCTAACAATGAGCAGTTCTTC. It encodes CASSMAGGSNNEQFF. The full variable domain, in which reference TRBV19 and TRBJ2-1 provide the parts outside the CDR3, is DGGITQSPKYLFRKEGQNVTLSCEQNLNHDAMYWYRQDPGQGLRLIYYSQIVNDFQKGDIAEGYSVSREKKESFPLTVTSAQKNPTAFYLCASSMAGGSNNEQFFGPGTRLTVL.

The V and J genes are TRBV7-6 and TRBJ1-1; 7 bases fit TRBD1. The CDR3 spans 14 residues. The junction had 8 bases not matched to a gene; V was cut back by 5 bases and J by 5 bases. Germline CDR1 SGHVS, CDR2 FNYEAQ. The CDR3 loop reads CASSTRDSGTEAFF. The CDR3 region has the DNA TGTGCCAGCAGCACCCGGGACAGTGGGACTGAAGCTTTCTTT.

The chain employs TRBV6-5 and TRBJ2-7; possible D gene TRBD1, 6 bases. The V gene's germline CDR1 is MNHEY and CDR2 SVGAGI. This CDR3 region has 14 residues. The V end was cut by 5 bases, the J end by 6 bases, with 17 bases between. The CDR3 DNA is TGTGCCAGCAGTCTTTCGACAGGATTTACCGAGCAGTACTTC. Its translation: CASSLSTGFTEQYF.

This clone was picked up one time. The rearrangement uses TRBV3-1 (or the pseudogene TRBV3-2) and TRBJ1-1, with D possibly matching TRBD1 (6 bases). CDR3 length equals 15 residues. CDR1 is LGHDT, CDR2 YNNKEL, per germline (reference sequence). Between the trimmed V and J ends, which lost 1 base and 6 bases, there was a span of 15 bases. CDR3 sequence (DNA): TGTGCCAGCAGCCAAGGGGGGGGCCCCACGGCTGAAGCTTTCTTT. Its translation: CASSQGGGPTAEAFF.

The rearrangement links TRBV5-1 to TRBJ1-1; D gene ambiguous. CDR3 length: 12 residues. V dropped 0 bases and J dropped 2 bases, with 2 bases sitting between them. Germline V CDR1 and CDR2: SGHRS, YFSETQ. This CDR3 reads CASSLANTEAFF. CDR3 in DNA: TGCGCCAGCAGCTTGGCTAACACTGAAGCTTTCTTT.

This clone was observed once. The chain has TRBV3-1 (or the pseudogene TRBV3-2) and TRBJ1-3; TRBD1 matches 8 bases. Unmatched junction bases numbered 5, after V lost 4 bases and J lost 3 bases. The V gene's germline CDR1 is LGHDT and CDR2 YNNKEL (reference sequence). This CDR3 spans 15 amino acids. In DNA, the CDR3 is TGTGCCAGCAGCCCTGGACAGGGACTTGGAAACACCATATATTTT. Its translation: CASSPGQGLGNTIYF.

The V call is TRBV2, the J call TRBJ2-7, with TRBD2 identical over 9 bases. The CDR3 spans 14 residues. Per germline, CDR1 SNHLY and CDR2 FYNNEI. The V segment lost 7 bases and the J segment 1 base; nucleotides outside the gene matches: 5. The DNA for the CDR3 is TGTGCCAGCAATAGACTAGCGGCGTCCTACGAGCAGTACTTC. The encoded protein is CASNRLAASYEQYF.

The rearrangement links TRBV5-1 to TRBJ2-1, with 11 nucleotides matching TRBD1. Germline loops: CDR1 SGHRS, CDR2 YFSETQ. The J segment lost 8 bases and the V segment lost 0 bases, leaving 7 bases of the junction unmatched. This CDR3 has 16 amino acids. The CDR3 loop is CASSLAMGQGVDEQFF. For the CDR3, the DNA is TGCGCCAGCAGCTTGGCAATGGGACAGGGGGTCGATGAGCAGTTCTTC.

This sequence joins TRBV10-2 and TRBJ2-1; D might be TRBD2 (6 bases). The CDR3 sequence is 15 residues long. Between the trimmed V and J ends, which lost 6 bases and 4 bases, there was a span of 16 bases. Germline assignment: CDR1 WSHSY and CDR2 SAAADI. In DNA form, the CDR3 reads TGCGCCAGCAGGCGAGATAGCGGATCTTACAATGAGCAGTTCTTC. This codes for CASRRDSGSYNEQFF.